These 14 T cell receptor beta chains share one sample of origin, sequenced in a study of regulatory T cells in long-lasting Graves disease. Time point specified: persistent/refractory GD, antithyroid drugs over 5 years with positive TRAb. Construction of the TCR library relied on RNA isolated from PBMCs. For TCR beta, libraries came from iRepertoire HTBI primers and Arm-PCR of CDR3 regions. TCRdb used MiXCR to reprocess the multiplex PCR reads, holding one entry per CDR3 protein. The sample records around 430,000 distinct CDR3 sequences, approximately 23% being singletons. The input for sequencing was peripheral blood mononuclear cells (PBMCs), taken when the disease was refractory, from a patient treated with antithyroid drugs. The receptors come from a female donor with Graves disease.

This clonotype was counted ten times or more. A junction end diverges from the germline sequence, so it may reflect a read error. V usage is TRBV7-2 and J usage is TRBJ2-7, with unresolved D. The CDR3 consists of 16 residues. The germline V gene encodes CDR1 SGHTA and CDR2 FQGNSA. CDR3 sequence reads: CASSVAHSLDSYEQYF. CDR3 coding DNA: TGTGCCAGCAGCGTAGCCCACAGCCTAGACTCCTACGAGCAGTACTTC.

A few counts support this clonotype. The chain recombines TRBV19 with TRBJ2-5; D is unclear. V lost 2 bases, J lost 0 bases, and 7 bases lay in between. CDR3 size: 14 residues. Germline V gene sequence: CDR1 LNHDA, CDR2 SQIVND (reference sequence). The CDR3 loop is CASSIRQNQETQYF. The CDR3 DNA is TGTGCCAGTAGTATACGTCAGAACCAAGAGACCCAGTACTTC.

This clonotype was detected ten times or more. The chain is built from TRBV30 and TRBJ1-2, with D perhaps TRBD1 (6 bases). The ends were cut back, 5 bases at V and 7 bases at J, with 14 bases in the middle. Germline CDR1 is GTSNPN and CDR2 is SVGIG (reference sequence). CDR3 length: 12 amino acids. The CDR3 loop is CAWALQGTGYTF. The CDR3 nucleotides read TGTGCCTGGGCCCTTCAGGGGACTGGCTACACCTTC.

This clonotype occurred many times. The chain uses TRBV3-1 and TRBJ1-2, with TRBD1 as a possible D gene (5 bases). Per germline, CDR1 LGHDT and CDR2 YNNKEL (reference sequence). The CDR3 runs to 15 residues. V was shortened by 0 bases and J by 4 bases, with 12 bases between the two germline ends. CDR3 DNA sequence: TGTGCCAGCAGCCAAGATCTCTCCAGGGTCTATGGCTACACCTTC. Translated, it gives CASSQDLSRVYGYTF.

The CDR3 reads CSGGSGGAVGELFF. The CDR3 DNA is TGCAGCGGGGGCAGCGGGGGGGCCGTCGGGGAGCTGTTTTTT. V is TRBV29-1 and J is TRBJ2-2; 10 bases are shared with TRBD2. The V segment lost 7 bases and the J segment 7 bases; nucleotides outside the gene matches: 9. There are 14 residues in the CDR3. From germline, CDR1 is SQVTM and CDR2 ANQGSEA.

This clonotype was detected ten times or more. The chain recombines TRBV24-1 with TRBJ2-5; 8 bases are a match to TRBD1. Trimming cost V 8 bases and J 7 bases; bases outside gene matches: 8. There are 13 residues in the CDR3. Germline CDR1 KGHDR, CDR2 SFDVKD. CDR3 in DNA: TGTGCCACCAAGATCCTCACAGGGGGGACCCAGTACTTC. Encoded protein: CATKILTGGTQYF.

This clonotype was observed a handful of times. This chain uses TRBV19 with TRBJ1-5, with D unclear. V shed 3 bases and J shed 3 bases, with 6 bases lying between them. The germline V gene has CDR1 LNHDA and CDR2 SQIVND (reference sequence). The CDR3 is 13 residues long. The CDR3 region has the DNA TGTGCCAGTAGTATTAAGTTCAATCAGCCCCAGCATTTT. Its protein product is CASSIKFNQPQHF.

In its sample, this clonotype was seen once. This chain uses TRBV19 with TRBJ2-7, with D perhaps being TRBD1 or TRBD2 (5 bases each). Germline lookup yields CDR1 LNHDA and CDR2 SQIVND (reference sequence). The CDR3 loop spans 14 amino acids. V shed 6 bases and J shed 3 bases, with 15 bases lying between them. The CDR3 DNA reads TGTGCCAGTAGGACCCCGGGACCGGTCTACGAGCAGTACTTC. Amino acids: CASRTPGPVYEQYF.

In its sample, this clonotype was seen many times. The chain carries TRBV2 and TRBJ2-2; perhaps TRBD2 as D (5 bases). Germline CDR1 is SNHLY and CDR2 is FYNNEI. V lost 4 bases and J lost 4, with 7 bases in between. The CDR3 length is 13 residues. The CDR3 sequence: CASSGTSTGELFF. The CDR3 DNA follows: TGTGCCAGCAGTGGCACTAGCACCGGGGAGCTGTTTTTT.

This clonotype came up a few times. This sequence joins TRBV9 and TRBJ2-7; either TRBD1 or TRBD2 may fit D (5 bases each). Trimming cost V 3 bases and J 8 bases, with 21 bases left between them. CDR3 size: 15 residues. Germline V gene sequence: CDR1 SGDLS, CDR2 YYNGEE. The CDR3 reads CASSAGRGSSTKQYF. In DNA, the CDR3 is TGTGCCAGCAGCGCGGGACGAGGCAGTTCTACGAAGCAGTACTTC.

The chain recombines TRBV5-1 with TRBJ2-7; a weak D match, TRBD1 (6 bases). This CDR3 comprises 15 residues. V was pared by 0 bases and J by 3 bases, with 13 bases between. The germline V gene encodes CDR1 SGHRS and CDR2 YFSETQ. The CDR3 sequence: CASSLGAGANYEQYF. The CDR3 DNA reads TGCGCCAGCAGCTTGGGGGCAGGGGCAAACTACGAGCAGTACTTC.

The gene calls are TRBV6-1 and TRBJ1-1; D may be TRBD1 (6 bases). CDR1 is MNHNS, CDR2 SASEGT, per germline. V dropped 6 bases and J dropped 1 base, with 18 bases sitting between them. The CDR3 length is 16 residues. The CDR3 is CASRSSRGSGNTEAFF. The CDR3 DNA sequence: TGTGCCAGCAGATCCTCCAGGGGATCGGGGAACACTGAAGCTTTCTTT.

The V gene is TRBV6-1, the J gene TRBJ2-1; D not resolved. Per the germline V gene, CDR1 is MNHNS and CDR2 is SASEGT. CDR3 length: 13 amino acids. V shed 6 bases and J shed 0 bases, with 6 bases lying between them. The CDR3, as DNA: TGTGCCAGCAGCAAGGACTCCTACAATGAGCAGTTCTTC. Translating it yields CASSKDSYNEQFF.

This clonotype was detected only a few times. The rearrangement uses TRBV10-3 and TRBJ2-5, with D possibly being TRBD1 (5 bases). The CDR3 is made up of 15 amino acids. The V gene's germline CDR1 is ENHRY and CDR2 SYGVKD. V lost 3 bases to trimming and J lost 2 bases, with 13 bases between them. In nucleotides, the CDR3 is TGTGCCATCAGTGATTCCACAGGTAGACAAGAGACCCAGTACTTC. Residues: CAISDSTGRQETQYF.